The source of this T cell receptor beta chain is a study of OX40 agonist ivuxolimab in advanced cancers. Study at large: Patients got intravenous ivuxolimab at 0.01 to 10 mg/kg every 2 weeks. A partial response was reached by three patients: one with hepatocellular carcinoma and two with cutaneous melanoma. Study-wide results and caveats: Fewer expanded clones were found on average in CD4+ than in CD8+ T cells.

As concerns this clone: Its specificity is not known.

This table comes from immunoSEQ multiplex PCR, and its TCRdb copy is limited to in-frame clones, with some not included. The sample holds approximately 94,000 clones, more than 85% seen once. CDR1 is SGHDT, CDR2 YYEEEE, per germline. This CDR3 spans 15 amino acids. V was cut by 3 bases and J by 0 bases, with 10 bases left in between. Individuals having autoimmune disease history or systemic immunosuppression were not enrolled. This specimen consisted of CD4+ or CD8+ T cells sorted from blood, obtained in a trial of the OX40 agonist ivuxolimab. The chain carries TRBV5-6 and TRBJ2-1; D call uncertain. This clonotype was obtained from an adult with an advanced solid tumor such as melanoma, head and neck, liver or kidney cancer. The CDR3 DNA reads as TGTGCCAGCAGCTCCGTCTCATTCTCCTACAATGAGCAGTTCTTC. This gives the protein CASSSVSFSYNEQFF.